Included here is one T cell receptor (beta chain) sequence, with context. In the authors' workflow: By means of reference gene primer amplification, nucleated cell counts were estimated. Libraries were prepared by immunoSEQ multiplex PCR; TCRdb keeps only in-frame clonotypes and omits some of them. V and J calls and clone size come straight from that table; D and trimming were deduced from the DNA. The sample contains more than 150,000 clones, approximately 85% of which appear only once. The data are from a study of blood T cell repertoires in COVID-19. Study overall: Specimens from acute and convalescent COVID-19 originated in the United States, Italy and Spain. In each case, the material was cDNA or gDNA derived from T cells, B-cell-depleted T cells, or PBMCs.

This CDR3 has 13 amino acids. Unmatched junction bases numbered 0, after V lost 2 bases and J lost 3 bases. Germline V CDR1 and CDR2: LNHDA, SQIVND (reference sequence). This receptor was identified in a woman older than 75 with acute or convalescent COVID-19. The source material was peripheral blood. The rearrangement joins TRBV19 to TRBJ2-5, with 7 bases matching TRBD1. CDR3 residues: CASSIQGEETQYF. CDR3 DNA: TGTGCCAGTAGTATACAGGGGGAAGAGACCCAGTACTTC. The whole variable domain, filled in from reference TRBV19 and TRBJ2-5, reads DGGITQSPKYLFRKEGQNVTLSCEQNLNHDAMYWYRQDPGQGLRLIYYSQIVNDFQKGDIAEGYSVSREKKESFPLTVTSAQKNPTAFYLCASSIQGEETQYFGPGTRLLVL.